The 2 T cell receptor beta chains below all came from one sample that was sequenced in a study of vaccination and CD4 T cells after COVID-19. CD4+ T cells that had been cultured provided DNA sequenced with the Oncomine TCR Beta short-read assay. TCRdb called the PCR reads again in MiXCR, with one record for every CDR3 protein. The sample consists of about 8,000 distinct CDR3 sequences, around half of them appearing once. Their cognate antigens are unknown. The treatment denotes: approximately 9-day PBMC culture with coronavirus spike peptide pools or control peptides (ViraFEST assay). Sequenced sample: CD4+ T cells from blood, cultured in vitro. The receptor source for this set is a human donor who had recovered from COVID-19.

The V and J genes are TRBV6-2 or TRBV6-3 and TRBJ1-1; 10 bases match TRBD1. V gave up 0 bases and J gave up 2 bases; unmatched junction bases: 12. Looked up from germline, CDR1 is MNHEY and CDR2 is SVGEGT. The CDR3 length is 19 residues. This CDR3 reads CASSYSRDRGLSSNTEAFF. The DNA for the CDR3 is TGTGCCAGCAGTTACTCTAGAGACAGGGGGCTCAGTTCCAACACTGAAGCTTTCTTT.

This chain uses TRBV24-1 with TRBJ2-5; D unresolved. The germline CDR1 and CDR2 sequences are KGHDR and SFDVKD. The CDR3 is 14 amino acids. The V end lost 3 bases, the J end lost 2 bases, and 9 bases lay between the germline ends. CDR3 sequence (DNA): TGTGCCACCAGTGATCGCCGCTATCAAGAGACCCAGTACTTC. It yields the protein CATSDRRYQETQYF.